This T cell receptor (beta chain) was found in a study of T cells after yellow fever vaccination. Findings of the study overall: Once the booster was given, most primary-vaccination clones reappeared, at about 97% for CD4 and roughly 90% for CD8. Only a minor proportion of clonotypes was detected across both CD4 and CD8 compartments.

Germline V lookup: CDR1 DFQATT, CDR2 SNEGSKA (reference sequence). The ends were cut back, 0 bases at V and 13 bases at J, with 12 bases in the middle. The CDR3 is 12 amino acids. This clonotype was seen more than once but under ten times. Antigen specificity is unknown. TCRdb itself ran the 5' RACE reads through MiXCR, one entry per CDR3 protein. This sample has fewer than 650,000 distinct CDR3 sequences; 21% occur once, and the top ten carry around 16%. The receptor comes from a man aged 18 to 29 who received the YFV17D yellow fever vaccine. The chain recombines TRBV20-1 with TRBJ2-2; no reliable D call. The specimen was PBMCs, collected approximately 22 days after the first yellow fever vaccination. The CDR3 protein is CSAREGFSGLFF. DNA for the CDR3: TGCAGTGCTAGAGAGGGATTTTCGGGGCTGTTTTTT.